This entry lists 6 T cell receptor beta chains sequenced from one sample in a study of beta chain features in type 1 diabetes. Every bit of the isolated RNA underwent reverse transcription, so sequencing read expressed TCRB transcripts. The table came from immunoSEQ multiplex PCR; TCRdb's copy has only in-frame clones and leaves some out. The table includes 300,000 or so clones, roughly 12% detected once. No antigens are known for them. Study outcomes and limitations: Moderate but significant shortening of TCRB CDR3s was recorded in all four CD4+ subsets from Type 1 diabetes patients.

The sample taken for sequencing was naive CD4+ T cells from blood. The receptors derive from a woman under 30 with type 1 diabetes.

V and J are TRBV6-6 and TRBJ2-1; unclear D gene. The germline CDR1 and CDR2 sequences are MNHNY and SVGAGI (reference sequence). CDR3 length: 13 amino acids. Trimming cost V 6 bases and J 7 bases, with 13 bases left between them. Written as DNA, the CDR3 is TGTGCCAGCAGCCCACCCCAGAGGAATGAGCAGTTCTTC. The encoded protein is CASSPPQRNEQFF.

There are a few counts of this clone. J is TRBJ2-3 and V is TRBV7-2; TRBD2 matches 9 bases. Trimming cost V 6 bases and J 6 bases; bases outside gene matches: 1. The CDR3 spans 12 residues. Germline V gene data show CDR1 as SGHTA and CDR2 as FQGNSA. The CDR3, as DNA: TGTGCCAGCAGGGGACTAGCCGATACGCAGTATTTT. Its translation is CASRGLADTQYF.

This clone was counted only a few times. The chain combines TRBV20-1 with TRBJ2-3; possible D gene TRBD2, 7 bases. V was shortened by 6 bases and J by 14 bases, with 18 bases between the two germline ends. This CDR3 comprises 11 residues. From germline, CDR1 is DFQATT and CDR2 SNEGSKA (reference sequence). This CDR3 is CSAGGGTALYF. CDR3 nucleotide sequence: TGCAGTGCAGGGGGGGGCACGGCTCTGTATTTT.

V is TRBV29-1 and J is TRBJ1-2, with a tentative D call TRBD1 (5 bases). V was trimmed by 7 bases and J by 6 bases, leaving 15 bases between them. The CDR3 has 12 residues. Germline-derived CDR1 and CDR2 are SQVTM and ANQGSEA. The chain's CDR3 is CSDRRGVDGYTF. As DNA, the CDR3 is TGCAGCGACAGACGGGGGGTTGATGGCTACACCTTC.

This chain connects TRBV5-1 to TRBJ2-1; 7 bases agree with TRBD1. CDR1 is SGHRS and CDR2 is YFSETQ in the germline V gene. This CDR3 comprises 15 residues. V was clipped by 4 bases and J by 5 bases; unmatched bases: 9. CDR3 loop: CASSERQGWDNEQFF. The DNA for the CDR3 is TGCGCCAGCAGCGAAAGACAGGGTTGGGACAATGAGCAGTTCTTC.

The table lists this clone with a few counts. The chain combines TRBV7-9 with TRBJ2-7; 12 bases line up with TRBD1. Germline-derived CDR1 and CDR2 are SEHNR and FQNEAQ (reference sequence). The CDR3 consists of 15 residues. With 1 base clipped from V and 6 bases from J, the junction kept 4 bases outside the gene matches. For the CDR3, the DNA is TGTGCCAGCAGCTTAGTGGGACAGGGGGCCGGCGAGCAGTACTTC. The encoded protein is CASSLVGQGAGEQYF.